These T cell receptor beta chains were read from a single sample in a study of blood T cell repertoires in COVID-19. TCRdb's table, derived via immunoSEQ multiplex PCR, lists solely in-frame clones and lacks some. The sample holds about 300,000 clones, 85% to 90% seen once. Sequenced input: PBMCs or T cells enriched from blood (not recorded which). The receptors were sampled from a woman aged 45 to 65 who had been exposed to COVID-19. Both conserved end residues are part of each CDR3. The D gene is left open where the match is weak. Clone size, where shown, is once, few, many, or a class for clones that have expanded.

- | TRBJ2-5 | TRBV20-1 | - | CSASRGLRGETQYF | TGCAGTGCAAGTCGAGGGCTAAGAGGGGAGACCCAGTACTTC
- | TRBJ2-7 | TRBV6-5 | TRBD1 | CASRATGNSYEQYF | TGTGCCAGCAGAGCGACAGGGAACTCCTACGAGCAGTACTTC
- | TRBJ2-2 | TRBV6-4 | - | CASSVEQGGTGELFF | TGTGCCAGCAGTGTAGAACAGGGCGGCACCGGGGAGCTGTTTTTT
- | TRBJ2-1 | TRBV27 | TRBD2 | CATWAERGTYNEQFF | TGTGCCACATGGGCAGAGCGGGGGACCTACAATGAGCAGTTCTTC
- | TRBJ1-1 | TRBV7-9 | TRBD1 | CASSFAGTGGQAEAFF | TGTGCCAGCAGCTTCGCGGGGACAGGGGGTCAGGCTGAAGCTTTCTTT
- | TRBJ2-3 | TRBV18 | - | CASSVGARGDTQYF | TGTGCCAGCTCAGTGGGGGCGAGGGGAGATACGCAGTATTTT
- | TRBJ2-1 | TRBV27 | - | CASSFLAAYNEQFF | TGTGCCAGCAGTTTTCTGGCGGCCTACAATGAGCAGTTCTTC
- | TRBJ2-1 | TRBV4-2 | - | CASSQDTQGFVEQFF | TGTGCCAGCAGCCAAGACACACAGGGTTTCGTGGAGCAGTTCTTC
- | TRBJ1-1 | TRBV14 | TRBD1 | CASSQAGGLNTEAFF | TGTGCCAGCAGCCAAGCAGGGGGCTTGAACACTGAAGCTTTCTTT
once | TRBJ1-2 | TRBV4-1 | TRBD1 | CASSHRDRGPINYGYTF | TGCGCCAGCAGCCACCGGGACAGGGGGCCCATAAACTATGGCTACACCTTC
- | TRBJ1-3 | TRBV30 | TRBD1 | CAWSLRQGISGNTIYF | TGTGCCTGGAGCCTCAGACAGGGAATCTCTGGAAACACCATATATTTT
once | TRBJ1-2 | TRBV4-1 | TRBD1 | CASSQVFVGTGTYGYTF | TGCGCCAGCAGCCAAGTTTTTGTTGGGACAGGGACGTATGGCTACACCTTC
- | TRBJ2-3 | TRBV7-7 | - | CASSERQGVTDTQYF | TGTGCTAGCAGCGAACGACAAGGTGTGACGGATACGCAGTATTTT
once | TRBJ2-3 | TRBV10-3 | TRBD2 | CAISEGRTSGKDTQYF | TGTGCCATCAGTGAGGGGAGGACTAGCGGAAAAGATACGCAGTATTTT
- | TRBJ1-3 | TRBV18 | TRBD1 | CASSPTQGAGGNTIYF | TGTGCCAGCTCACCTACCCAGGGGGCGGGCGGAAACACCATATATTTT
- | TRBJ2-7 | TRBV7-2 | - | CASSPGFPYEQYF | TGTGCCAGCAGCCCAGGGTTCCCCTACGAGCAGTACTTC